Listed below are T cell receptor beta chains from one sample, sequenced in a study of regulatory T cells in long-lasting Graves disease. TCRdb recomputed calls from the multiplex PCR reads with MiXCR, one row per CDR3 protein. The sample shows some 280,000 distinct CDR3 sequences, roughly a fifth of them seen only once. The source was peripheral blood mononuclear cells (PBMCs), collected when the disease was refractory, from a patient treated with antithyroid drugs. The receptor source for this set is a female donor with Graves disease. The CDR3 runs from the conserved cysteine through the conserved F or W. The D gene is left open where the match is weak. Expanded clones get a size class; other rows say once, few or many, or leave the size out.

CDR3 protein: CASSLSEDYGYTF
CDR3 DNA: TGTGCCAGCAGTTTATCGGAGGACTATGGCTACACCTTC
clone size: -
D gene: -
V gene: TRBV28
J gene: TRBJ1-2

CDR3 protein: CASNLEQGATDTQYF
CDR3 DNA: TGTGCCAGCAACTTAGAGCAGGGAGCCACAGATACGCAGTATTTT
clone size: -
D gene: -
V gene: TRBV28
J gene: TRBJ2-3

CDR3 protein: CASNPGQIAGGLETQYF
CDR3 DNA: TGTGCCAGCAACCCAGGCCAAATAGCGGGAGGGTTGGAGACCCAGTACTTC
clone size: -
D gene: TRBD2
V gene: TRBV3-1
J gene: TRBJ2-5

CDR3 protein: CASSAMGQGGEKLFF
CDR3 DNA: TGTGCCAGCAGCGCTATGGGACAGGGAGGCGAAAAACTGTTTTTT
clone size: -
D gene: TRBD1
V gene: TRBV9
J gene: TRBJ1-4

CDR3 protein: CASRDTGEGQPQHF
CDR3 DNA: TGTGCCAGCAGGGATACAGGGGAAGGTCAGCCCCAGCATTTT
clone size: -
D gene: TRBD1
V gene: TRBV6-1
J gene: TRBJ1-5

CDR3 protein: CASSLISGAAEAFF
CDR3 DNA: TGTGCCAGCAGTTTAATCTCCGGGGCTGCTGAAGCTTTCTTT
clone size: -
D gene: -
V gene: TRBV7-9
J gene: TRBJ1-1

CDR3 protein: CASSLGDRGYGYTF
CDR3 DNA: TGTGCCAGCAGCTTAGGGGACAGGGGGTATGGCTACACCTTC
clone size: few
D gene: TRBD1
V gene: TRBV11-2
J gene: TRBJ1-2

CDR3 protein: CASRQRDSRDFPGELFF
CDR3 DNA: TGTGCCAGCAGGCAACGGGACAGTAGGGACTTTCCCGGGGAGCTGTTTTTT
clone size: -
D gene: -
V gene: TRBV6-7
J gene: TRBJ2-2

CDR3 protein: CAGPIRQGYYEQYF
CDR3 DNA: TGTGCCGGCCCCATTCGACAGGGCTACTACGAGCAGTACTTC
clone size: many
D gene: TRBD1
V gene: TRBV28
J gene: TRBJ2-7

CDR3 protein: CSASYRGPYEQYF
CDR3 DNA: TGCAGTGCTAGTTACAGGGGGCCCTACGAGCAGTACTTC
clone size: few
D gene: TRBD1
V gene: TRBV20-1
J gene: TRBJ2-7

CDR3 protein: CASSTGAGTEAFF
CDR3 DNA: TGTGCCAGCAGTACAGGGGCGGGCACTGAAGCTTTCTTT
clone size: -
D gene: TRBD1
V gene: TRBV6-1
J gene: TRBJ1-1

CDR3 protein: CASSPRAGLGGELFF
CDR3 DNA: TGTGCCAGCAGCCCTAGGGCCGGTTTGGGCGGGGAGCTGTTTTTT
clone size: many
D gene: -
V gene: TRBV7-2
J gene: TRBJ2-2

CDR3 protein: CASSLEGGDSNGYTF
CDR3 DNA: TGCGCCAGCAGCTTGGAGGGGGGAGATTCGAATGGCTACACCTTC
clone size: -
D gene: -
V gene: TRBV5-1
J gene: TRBJ1-2

CDR3 protein: CASSQGSTVRGYTF
CDR3 DNA: TGCGCCAGCAGCCAAGGGTCCACCGTGCGCGGCTACACCTTC
clone size: few
D gene: -
V gene: TRBV4-1
J gene: TRBJ1-2

CDR3 protein: CASSPVGTGGSKTQYF
CDR3 DNA: TGTGCCAGCTCACCAGTTGGGACAGGGGGCTCGAAGACCCAGTACTTC
clone size: few
D gene: TRBD1
V gene: TRBV18
J gene: TRBJ2-5

CDR3 protein: CASSQTSGSPEQFF
CDR3 DNA: TGTGCCAGCAGTCAGACTAGCGGGAGCCCTGAGCAGTTCTTC
clone size: few
D gene: TRBD2
V gene: TRBV6-2/TRBV6-3
J gene: TRBJ2-1

CDR3 protein: CASSLDSTGQNIQYF
CDR3 DNA: TGTGCCAGCAGTTTAGACTCGACAGGGCAAAACATTCAGTACTTC
clone size: few
D gene: TRBD1
V gene: TRBV27
J gene: TRBJ2-4

CDR3 protein: CASSSSGSMSYEQYF
CDR3 DNA: TGTGCCAGCAGTTCCAGCGGGAGTATGTCCTACGAGCAGTACTTC
clone size: -
D gene: TRBD2
V gene: TRBV5-6
J gene: TRBJ2-7

CDR3 protein: CATGMFSYGYTF
CDR3 DNA: TGTGCCACGGGGATGTTCAGCTATGGCTACACCTTC
clone size: many
D gene: -
V gene: TRBV2
J gene: TRBJ1-2

CDR3 protein: CAWSGETYEQYF
CDR3 DNA: TGTGCCTGGAGCGGGGAGACGTACGAGCAGTACTTC
clone size: -
D gene: -
V gene: TRBV30
J gene: TRBJ2-7

CDR3 protein: CASSRLGQDIDPYSDEAFF
CDR3 DNA: TGTGCCAGCAGTCGGCTCGGACAAGACATTGACCCCTACTCGGATGAAGCTTTCTTT
clone size: many
D gene: -
V gene: TRBV27
J gene: TRBJ1-1

CDR3 protein: CAWSVGEPETQYF
CDR3 DNA: TGTGCCTGGAGTGTAGGGGAACCAGAGACCCAGTACTTC
clone size: few
D gene: -
V gene: TRBV30
J gene: TRBJ2-5

CDR3 protein: CASSPGTTETQYF
CDR3 DNA: TGTGCCAGCAGTCCCGGGACAACGGAGACCCAGTACTTC
clone size: few
D gene: -
V gene: TRBV7-9
J gene: TRBJ2-5

CDR3 protein: CASRKQGYEQYF
CDR3 DNA: TGTGCCAGCAGAAAGCAGGGGTACGAGCAGTACTTC
clone size: few
D gene: -
V gene: TRBV7-9
J gene: TRBJ2-7

CDR3 protein: CATRTGGVSGYTF
CDR3 DNA: TGTGCCACCCGGACAGGGGGCGTTTCTGGCTACACCTTC
clone size: many
D gene: TRBD1
V gene: TRBV6-1
J gene: TRBJ1-2

CDR3 protein: CASSVEGSREQYF
CDR3 DNA: TGCGCCAGCAGCGTGGAAGGGAGTAGGGAGCAGTACTTC
clone size: few
D gene: -
V gene: TRBV5-1
J gene: TRBJ2-7

CDR3 protein: CASSRDRGVPGELFF
CDR3 DNA: TGTGCCAGCAGCCGAGACAGGGGGGTCCCCGGGGAGCTGTTTTTT
clone size: few
D gene: TRBD1
V gene: TRBV27
J gene: TRBJ2-2

CDR3 protein: CASRNPGLAGQLAKNIQYF
CDR3 DNA: TGTGCCAGTAGAAACCCGGGACTAGCGGGACAATTAGCCAAAAACATTCAGTACTTC
clone size: -
D gene: TRBD2
V gene: TRBV19
J gene: TRBJ2-4

CDR3 protein: CASSLVGEAFF
CDR3 DNA: TGTGCCAGCAGCTTAGTGGGTGAAGCTTTCTTT
clone size: many
D gene: -
V gene: TRBV11-2
J gene: TRBJ1-1

CDR3 protein: CASSAVPAPLGNTIYF
CDR3 DNA: TGTGCCAGCAGCGCAGTCCCGGCGCCCCTTGGAAACACCATATATTTT
clone size: few
D gene: -
V gene: TRBV7-2
J gene: TRBJ1-3

CDR3 protein: CASSVGGSAEAFF
CDR3 DNA: TGTGCCAGCAGTGTCGGGGGGAGCGCTGAAGCTTTCTTT
clone size: many
D gene: -
V gene: TRBV28
J gene: TRBJ1-1

CDR3 protein: CASSLGVAEWGTDTQYF
CDR3 DNA: TGTGCCAGCAGCTTAGGGGTAGCGGAGTGGGGCACAGATACGCAGTATTTT
clone size: -
D gene: -
V gene: TRBV11-2
J gene: TRBJ2-3

CDR3 protein: CASSFGTGGIYGYTF
CDR3 DNA: TGTGCCAGCAGTTTCGGGACAGGGGGAATCTATGGCTACACCTTC
clone size: many
D gene: TRBD1
V gene: TRBV28
J gene: TRBJ1-2

CDR3 protein: CSAPNPGPPTGYTF
CDR3 DNA: TGCAGTGCTCCAAACCCGGGACCTCCAACCGGCTACACCTTC
clone size: -
D gene: -
V gene: TRBV20-1
J gene: TRBJ1-2

CDR3 protein: CASSYRETEAFF
CDR3 DNA: TGTGCCAGTAGCTACAGGGAGACTGAAGCTTTCTTT
clone size: few
D gene: -
V gene: TRBV19
J gene: TRBJ1-1

CDR3 protein: CASSHGVAGYTGELFF
CDR3 DNA: TGTGCCAGCAGCCATGGGGTAGCGGGTTACACCGGGGAGCTGTTTTTT
clone size: -
D gene: -
V gene: TRBV3-2
J gene: TRBJ2-2

CDR3 protein: CASSHTQGTGISNQPQHF
CDR3 DNA: TGCGCCAGCAGCCACACTCAAGGGACTGGGATATCAAATCAGCCCCAGCATTTT
clone size: -
D gene: -
V gene: TRBV5-1
J gene: TRBJ1-5

CDR3 protein: CASSIWGTQYF
CDR3 DNA: TGTGCCAGCAGTATTTGGGGTACGCAGTATTTT
clone size: -
D gene: -
V gene: TRBV12-3/TRBV12-4
J gene: TRBJ2-3